This TCR beta chain was observed in a study of T-cell memory formation after mild COVID-19. Whole-study results and caveats: A balance of CD4 and CD8 characterized clones contracting day 15 to 85, whereas later expanders leaned CD4+. Specificity for SARS-CoV-2 was not confirmed among the second-wave clones peaking on day 37.

TCRdb analysed the 5' RACE reads with MiXCR anew, one entry per CDR3 protein. The sample yields approximately 110,000 distinct CDR3 sequences, about a fifth seen once. Trimming took 3 bases from V and 2 from J; bases not matched to a gene: 8. This CDR3 has 17 amino acids. Germline-derived CDR1 and CDR2 are SGHVT and SQSDAQ. This clonotype showed up just a few times. Its cognate antigen is unknown. The specimen was PBMCs or a T cell subset sorted from them (not recorded which). The chain carries TRBV7-4 and TRBJ2-3, with 10 bases identical to TRBD1. The clonotype originates from a man younger than 30 who had mild COVID-19 (a few samples of this study predate the infection). Cell type and time point are not known. The CDR3 DNA is TGTGCCAGCAGCTTGCGTGACGGGACAGGGGCCACAGATACGCAGTATTTT. It translates to CASSLRDGTGATDTQYF.